This entry concerns a single T cell receptor beta chain. Its specific antigen is unknown. There are no base qualities to consult, and no much larger clone falls within one base. V and J are trimmed by 3 bases and 3 bases, and the gene matches miss 4 bases of the junction. The CDR3 covers 14 residues, taking in both the cysteine and the phenylalanine. This entry keeps only the CDR3 DNA: 42 bases, framed from base 1. The germline V gene provides CDR1 SQVTM and CDR2 ANQGSEA. This sample stems from a study of CD4+ T cells in melanoma (dated by TCRdb to between 2021 and 2024). Study-level background: Neoantigen-specific CD4+ T cells in human melanoma were investigated in the study.

Receptor libraries were prepared by the immunoSEQ multiplex PCR assay. Here the immuneACCESS table is served through TCRdb, limited to in-frame sequences with V and J called. Missing clones are a known gap in these copies; in checked studies unresolved V genes cover under half, and the rest lacks a known reason. The sample table lists approximately 47,000 clones, approximately 89% of them with a count of one. 10% to 15% of the sample is in the top ten clones. Patients with melanoma were used as donors. General findings and caveats noted by the study authors: Diverse differentiation states were reported to be shown by neoantigen-specific CD4+ T cells in melanoma. The report described a correlation between neoantigen-specific CD4+ T cells and the function of CD8+ T cells, macrophages and B cells.

The TCR comes from a human donor with melanoma. The sample comprised peripheral blood. The chain was built from TRBV29-1 and TRBJ2-7, with TRBD2 identical over 11 junction bases. The bases are TGCAGCGTTGAGGGGACTAGCGGCAACTACGAGCAGTACTTC. This encodes CSVEGTSGNYEQYF.